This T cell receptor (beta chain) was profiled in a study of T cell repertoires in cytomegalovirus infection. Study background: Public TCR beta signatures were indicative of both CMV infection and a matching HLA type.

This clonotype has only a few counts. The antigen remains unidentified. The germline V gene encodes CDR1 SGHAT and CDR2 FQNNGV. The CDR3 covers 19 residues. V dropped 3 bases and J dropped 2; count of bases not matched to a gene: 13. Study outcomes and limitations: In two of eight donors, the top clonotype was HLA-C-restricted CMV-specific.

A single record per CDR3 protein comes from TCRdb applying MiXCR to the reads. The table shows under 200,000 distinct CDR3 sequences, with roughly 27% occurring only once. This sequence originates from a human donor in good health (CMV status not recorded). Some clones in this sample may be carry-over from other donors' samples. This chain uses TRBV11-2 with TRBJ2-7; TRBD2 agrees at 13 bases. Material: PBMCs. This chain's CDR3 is CASSFLTSGGPPAAYEQYF. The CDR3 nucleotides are TGTGCCAGCAGCTTTCTGACTAGCGGGGGGCCCCCCGCGGCCTACGAGCAGTACTTC.